The clone carrying this T cell receptor beta chain showed up just a few times. Antigen unknown. The sample comes from a study of regulatory dendritic cells for organ transplantation. Data came from immunoSEQ multiplex PCR; TCRdb stores just in-frame clones and leaves some out. The table lists under 30,000 clones, around 79% of them singletons. Study results and caveats: Of resting T cell subsets, memory CD8+ had the most alloreactive clonotypes. Naive T cells showed high diversity, memory cells less, memory CD8+ least.

This CDR3 has 14 amino acids. Trimming removed 8 bases at V and 0 bases at J, with 10 bases between. Germline CDR1 is MDHEN and CDR2 is SYDVKM. J is TRBJ2-2 and V is TRBV28; TRBD1 is a possible D gene (6 bases). The clonotype originates from a human donor in good health. Sequencing was performed on memory CD4+ T cells from blood. Subset in this sample: CD45RO+ memory T cells. The DNA of the CDR3 is TGTGCCAGCTTCGACAGGACGAACACCGGGGAGCTGTTTTTT. As protein: CASFDRTNTGELFF.